This TCR beta chain comes out of a study of identical twins. Regarding the study as a whole: Models underpredicted monozygotic twin sharing of out-of-frame TCR alpha. Zero-insertion findings could be partly confounded by invariant cells (MAIT and iNKT cells).

MiXCR, run by TCRdb on the 5' RACE reads, gives a single entry per CDR3 protein. The repertoire holds 540,000 or so distinct CDR3 sequences, with 20% to 25% as singletons. Each donor was a healthy Caucasian. CDR3 length equals 14 residues. With 1 base removed from V and 9 bases from J, the gap between germline ends came to 13 bases. Germline V lookup: CDR1 LNHNV, CDR2 YYDKDF (reference sequence). Note on this clonotype: Its target is not known.

In addition, the sample was reused for a study of yellow fever vaccine responses in identical twins.

This TCR was recovered from a woman aged 18-29 years in good health. The source material was CD4+ T cells sorted from blood. The V gene is TRBV15, the J gene TRBJ2-4; a possible D gene is TRBD1 (6 bases). CDR3 sequence (DNA): TGTGCCACCAGCAGAGGGGACACCGGACCCATTCAGTACTTC. It translates to CATSRGDTGPIQYF.